The sequence of this T cell receptor beta chain was determined in a study of T cells in Graves' hyperthyroidism and ophthalmopathy. There are many counts of this clonotype. Its ends do not fully match the called genes, so a read error is possible. Regions amplified from RNA transcripts were the TCR beta CDR3 regions. TCR CDR3 underwent first-round RT-PCR with the HTBI primer set. TCRdb itself ran the multiplex PCR reads through MiXCR, one entry per CDR3 protein. The sample consists of about 590,000 distinct CDR3 sequences, roughly 14% of them appearing once. This CDR3 has 13 amino acids. Per germline, CDR1 SGHRS and CDR2 YFSETQ.

The receptor was derived from a woman aged 25 to 45 with Graves' hyperthyroidism. The rearrangement links TRBV5-1 to TRBJ1-2, with TRBD1 matching over 9 bases. The specimen sequenced was blood. DNA of the CDR3: TGTGCCAGCAGCCTGGGACAGGGAGATGGCTACACCTTC. Protein sequence: CASSLGQGDGYTF.